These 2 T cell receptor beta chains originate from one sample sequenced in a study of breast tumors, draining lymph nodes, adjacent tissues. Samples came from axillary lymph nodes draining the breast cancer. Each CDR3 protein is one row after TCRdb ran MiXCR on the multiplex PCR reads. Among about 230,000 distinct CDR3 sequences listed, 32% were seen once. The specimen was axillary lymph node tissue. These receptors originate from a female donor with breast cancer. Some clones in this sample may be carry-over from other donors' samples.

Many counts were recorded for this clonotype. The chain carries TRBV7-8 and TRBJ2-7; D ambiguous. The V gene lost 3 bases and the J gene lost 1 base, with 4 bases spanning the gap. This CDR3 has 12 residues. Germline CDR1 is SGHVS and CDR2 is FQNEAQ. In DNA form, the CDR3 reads TGTGCCAGCAGCTTCCAATCCTACGAGCAGTACTTC. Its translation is CASSFQSYEQYF.

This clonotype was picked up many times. The DNA for the CDR3 is TGTGCCAGCAGGGGTGGGACTAGCGAGAACAATGAGCAGTTCTTC. It encodes CASRGGTSENNEQFF. V gene TRBV9 combines with J gene TRBJ2-1; 10 nucleotides align to TRBD2. The CDR3 length is 15 residues. Germline CDR1 reads SGDLS; CDR2 reads YYNGEE. Trimming removed 5 bases from V and 5 bases from J; junction bases left unmatched: 7.